Below are 25 T cell receptor beta chains sequenced from a single sample in a study of response to subunit inactivated influenza vaccine. TCRdb re-called the RT-PCR reads with MiXCR, one entry per CDR3 protein. Here the sample spans about 500,000 distinct CDR3 sequences, under 8.5% being singletons. Sample: PBMCs from blood, taken roughly 24 months after vaccination. The receptors stem from a man aged 45 to 75 who received an inactivated influenza vaccine.

This clonotype was picked up a small number of times. The chain couples TRBV3-1 to TRBJ1-2, with 10 bases identical to TRBD1. This CDR3 spans 17 amino acids. CDR1 LGHDT and CDR2 YNNKEL come from the germline V gene (reference sequence). V dropped 4 bases and J dropped 0; count of bases not matched to a gene: 8. The CDR3 DNA reads as TGTGCCAGCAGCCGGATAGCCGGGACAGGGGCTAACTATGGCTACACCTTC. Its protein product is CASSRIAGTGANYGYTF.

There are many counts of this clonotype. The gene calls are TRBV14 and TRBJ2-6; D tentatively fits TRBD1 or TRBD2 (5 bases each). Per the germline V gene, CDR1 is SGHDN and CDR2 is FVKESK. The length of the CDR3 is 17 residues. The ends were cut back, 4 bases at V and 0 bases at J, with 13 bases in the middle. CDR3 DNA: TGTGCCAGCAGCCGGTATGAGGGGCCCTCTGGGGCCAACGTCCTGACTTTC. It yields the protein CASSRYEGPSGANVLTF.

Only a few counts were recorded for this clonotype. V and J are TRBV5-1 and TRBJ1-1; 7 nucleotides line up with TRBD1. V shed 7 bases and J 5 bases; nucleotides not matched to a gene: 11. The CDR3 runs 14 residues. Germline assignment: CDR1 SGHRS and CDR2 YFSETQ. The CDR3 region is CASRDSRGNTEAFF. The CDR3 DNA sequence: TGCGCCAGCCGGGACTCCAGGGGGAATACTGAAGCTTTCTTT. Full variable domain (outside the CDR3, taken from reference TRBV5-1 and TRBJ1-1): KAGVTQTPRYLIKTRGQQVTLSCSPISGHRSVSWYQQTPGQGLQFLFEYFSETQRNKGNFPGRFSGRQFSNSRSEMNVSTLELGDSALYLCASRDSRGNTEAFFGQGTRLTVV.

This clonotype showed up many times. The V call is TRBV20-1, the J call TRBJ2-7, with TRBD2 matching 7 bases. This CDR3 is 13 amino acids long. With 6 bases clipped from V and 3 bases from J, the junction kept 8 bases outside the gene matches. CDR1 is DFQATT, CDR2 SNEGSKA, per germline (reference sequence). CDR3 nucleotide sequence: TGCAGTGCCGGGTACTGGGGGGGCTACGAGCAGTACTTC. Amino acid sequence: CSAGYWGGYEQYF.

This clonotype appeared many times. The chain carries TRBV4-1 and TRBJ1-1; 7 bases match TRBD1. This CDR3 spans 15 amino acids. The trim removed 4 bases at V and 10 bases at J, leaving 15 bases unmatched. The germline CDR1 and CDR2 sequences are MGHRA and YSYEKL. The CDR3 loop reads CASSPPPATGSSAFF. For the CDR3, the DNA is TGCGCCAGCAGCCCACCCCCGGCGACAGGGAGTTCAGCTTTCTTT.

This clonotype was detected ten times or more. The chain combines TRBV9 with TRBJ2-7; 8 bases fit TRBD1. Trimming took 2 bases from V and 2 from J; bases not matched to a gene: 3. Per germline, CDR1 SGDLS and CDR2 YYNGEE. The CDR3 is 14 amino acids. CDR3: CASSVDRGAYEQYF. The CDR3 coding sequence is TGTGCCAGCAGCGTTGACAGGGGTGCCTACGAGCAGTACTTC.

V and J are TRBV5-1 and TRBJ2-7; tentative D call: TRBD1 (5 bases). This CDR3 comprises 14 residues. CDR1 and CDR2 from the germline V gene are SGHRS and YFSETQ. With 0 bases removed from V and 4 bases from J, the gap between germline ends came to 11 bases. The CDR3, as DNA: TGCGCCAGCAGCTTGGCGACAGCAGCTTACGAGCAGTACTTC. This encodes CASSLATAAYEQYF.

This chain connects TRBV2 to TRBJ2-7; 9 bases line up with TRBD2. Trimming removed 8 bases from V and 1 base from J; junction bases left unmatched: 3. This CDR3 is 13 amino acids long. The germline gives CDR1 SNHLY, CDR2 FYNNEI. The CDR3 here is CASRGGVSYEQYF. DNA of the CDR3: TGTGCCAGCCGCGGGGGGGTGTCCTACGAGCAGTACTTC. Together with reference TRBV2 and TRBJ2-7, the CDR3 gives the full variable domain: EPEVTQTPSHQVTQMGQEVILRCVPISNHLYFYWYRQILGQKVEFLVSFYNNEISEKSEIFDDQFSVERPDGSNFTLKIRSTKLEDSAMYFCASRGGVSYEQYFGPGTRLTVT.

The chain carries TRBV19 and TRBJ2-3, with D unclear. The CDR3 runs 16 residues. Germline V gene lookup returns CDR1 LNHDA and CDR2 SQIVND (reference sequence). The germline V and J ends were trimmed by 6 bases and 7 bases, with 23 bases remaining between them. The CDR3 DNA sequence: TGTGCCAGTAGCCAGACTCGGAGTAGGGTGACGAATACGCAGTATTTT. Its translation is CASSQTRSRVTNTQYF. Drawing the rest from reference TRBV19 and TRBJ2-3, the complete variable domain is DGGITQSPKYLFRKEGQNVTLSCEQNLNHDAMYWYRQDPGQGLRLIYYSQIVNDFQKGDIAEGYSVSREKKESFPLTVTSAQKNPTAFYLCASSQTRSRVTNTQYFGPGTRLTVL.

This clonotype was found many times. The chain uses TRBV12-3 or TRBV12-4 and TRBJ1-4; D remains unclear. V was shortened by 9 bases and J by 8 bases, with 19 bases between the two germline ends. The CDR3 has 14 amino acids. As DNA, the CDR3 is TGTGCCAGTTTGGATACAGAATCAGAGGAAAAACTGTTTTTT. Amino acid sequence: CASLDTESEEKLFF.

This clonotype came up once. This rearrangement joins TRBV5-8 to TRBJ2-1; D call uncertain. The CDR3 spans 14 residues. Germline V gene data show CDR1 as SGHTS and CDR2 as YDEGEE. The V end lost 4 bases, the J end lost 2 bases, and 10 bases lay between the germline ends. The CDR3 nucleotides read TGTGCCAGCAGCCCAAGGAACCCCTACAATGAGCAGTTCTTC. Translated: CASSPRNPYNEQFF.

This clonotype showed up many times. The chain links TRBV6-2 or TRBV6-3 to TRBJ2-7; D remains unclear. The CDR3 runs 17 residues. Trimming took off 6 bases at V and 3 bases at J, with 24 bases between the two ends. The germline CDR1 and CDR2 sequences are MNHEY and SVGEGT. CDR3 bases: TGTGCCAGCAGGAGAATTGGCTTTCGTAACGGTAGCTACGAGCAGTACTTC. Amino acid sequence: CASRRIGFRNGSYEQYF.

This clonotype occurred many times. The chain joins TRBV6-6 to TRBJ2-1; no clear D gene. The CDR3 covers 10 residues. CDR1 is MNHNY, CDR2 SVGAGI, per germline (reference sequence). With 8 bases removed from V and 8 bases from J, the gap between germline ends came to 7 bases. DNA of the CDR3: TGTGCCAGCGTTGGAGATGAGCAGTTCTTC. This codes for CASVGDEQFF.

The chain combines TRBV6-5 with TRBJ2-1, with D perhaps matching TRBD2 (7 bases). V dropped 0 bases and J dropped 7 bases, with 16 bases sitting between them. Germline V gene sequence: CDR1 MNHEY, CDR2 SVGAGI. The CDR3 is 16 residues long. As DNA, the CDR3 is TGTGCCAGCAGTTACTCGAGAGGGGGGGGTGTTAATGAGCAGTTCTTC. As protein: CASSYSRGGGVNEQFF.

The J gene is TRBJ1-1, the V gene TRBV12-3 or TRBV12-4; TRBD1 might be the D (6 bases). The V gene lost 3 bases and the J gene lost 8 bases, with 10 bases spanning the gap. The CDR3 loop spans 12 amino acids. CDR3 coding DNA: TGTGCCAGCAGTTTCGCGGGGGCCGAAGCTTTCTTT. Its translation is CASSFAGAEAFF.

In this sample, this clonotype turned up a few times. The chain joins TRBV4-1 to TRBJ2-7; the D gene is possibly TRBD1 (5 bases). CDR1 MGHRA and CDR2 YSYEKL come from the germline V gene. The V end was cut by 4 bases, the J end by 2 bases, with 15 bases between. This CDR3 spans 15 amino acids. DNA of the CDR3: TGCGCCAGCAGCCTACGCACAGGACGAACCTACGAGCAGTACTTC. Translation: CASSLRTGRTYEQYF.

The chain combines TRBV7-2 with TRBJ2-2, with D perhaps matching TRBD1 (5 bases). The germline CDR1 and CDR2 sequences are SGHTA and FQGNSA. Trimming cost V 5 bases and J 4 bases, with 11 bases left between them. CDR3 length: 14 amino acids. CDR3 bases: TGTGCCAGCAGCCTTCAGGGATCCACCGGGGAGCTGTTTTTT. Translation: CASSLQGSTGELFF. Together with reference TRBV7-2 and TRBJ2-2, the CDR3 gives the full variable domain: GAGVSQSPSNKVTEKGKDVELRCDPISGHTALYWYRQSLGQGLEFLIYFQGNSAPDKSGLPSDRFSAERTGGSVSTLTIQRTQQEDSAVYLCASSLQGSTGELFFGEGSRLTVL.

This clonotype was counted many times. This rearrangement joins TRBV5-1 to TRBJ2-1, with TRBD2 as a possible D gene (5 bases). The CDR3 spans 16 residues. Germline values: CDR1 SGHRS, CDR2 YFSETQ. V was pared by 4 bases and J by 6 bases, with 20 bases between. CDR3 protein: CASSLSAGLLLNEQFF. The DNA of the CDR3 is TGCGCCAGCAGCCTCAGTGCAGGACTTCTCCTCAATGAGCAGTTCTTC.

V is TRBV20-1 and J is TRBJ1-6, with 8 bases that match TRBD1. V lost 1 base to trimming and J lost 7 bases; unmatched junction nucleotides: 6. The CDR3 has 15 amino acids. Looked up from germline, CDR1 is DFQATT and CDR2 is SNEGSKA (reference sequence). This CDR3 is CSARGSTGGNSPLHF. In nucleotides, the CDR3 is TGCAGTGCTAGAGGTTCAACAGGGGGAAATTCACCCCTCCACTTT.

The genes are TRBV20-1 and TRBJ2-2, with 10 bases lining up with TRBD2. Germline V gene sequence: CDR1 DFQATT, CDR2 SNEGSKA (reference sequence). With 0 bases clipped from V and 4 bases from J, the junction kept 8 bases outside the gene matches. This CDR3 has 17 residues. The CDR3: CSARDLLLAGSTGELFF. The CDR3 coding sequence is TGCAGTGCTAGAGACCTCTTACTAGCGGGAAGCACCGGGGAGCTGTTTTTT.

This clonotype was seen many times. The V call is TRBV11-2, the J call TRBJ2-2, with 7 positions matching TRBD1. The trim removed 5 bases at V and 3 bases at J, leaving 6 bases unmatched. The CDR3 is 15 amino acids. Per germline, CDR1 SGHAT and CDR2 FQNNGV. The CDR3 protein is CASSIATGYTGELFF. In DNA form, the CDR3 reads TGTGCCAGCAGCATAGCGACAGGGTACACCGGGGAGCTGTTTTTT. The full variable domain, with the rest looked up from reference TRBV11-2 and TRBJ2-2, is EAGVAQSPRYKIIEKRQSVAFWCNPISGHATLYWYQQILGQGPKLLIQFQNNGVVDDSQLPKDRFSAERLKGVDSTLKIQPAKLEDSAVYLCASSIATGYTGELFFGEGSRLTVL.

This clonotype was seen a handful of times. The chain has TRBV20-1 and TRBJ2-1; the match to TRBD2 covers 8 bases. CDR1 and CDR2 (germline): DFQATT, SNEGSKA (reference sequence). The CDR3 runs to 15 residues. The J segment lost 7 bases and the V segment lost 3 bases, leaving 11 bases of the junction unmatched. The CDR3: CSARGAAGAKNEQFF. The CDR3 nucleotides are TGCAGTGCTAGGGGTGCAGCGGGAGCCAAAAATGAGCAGTTCTTC.

This clonotype was counted only a few times. The J gene is TRBJ1-1, the V gene TRBV5-1; TRBD1 matches 9 bases. Trimming at V came to 3 bases and at J to 1 base, leaving 4 bases not matched to a gene. This CDR3 is 15 amino acids long. Germline V lookup: CDR1 SGHRS, CDR2 YFSETQ. CDR3 DNA: TGCGCCAGCAGCTCCGGGACAGGGTCGAACACTGAAGCTTTCTTT. It encodes CASSSGTGSNTEAFF.

This clonotype has at least ten counts. V usage is TRBV12-3 or TRBV12-4 and J usage is TRBJ2-1; a possible D gene is TRBD2 (6 bases). The V and J ends lost 7 bases and 9 bases respectively, with 19 bases between them. The CDR3 covers 14 residues. The chain's CDR3 is CASTPREIYGEQFF. In DNA form, the CDR3 reads TGTGCCAGCACCCCTCGGGAGATCTACGGTGAGCAGTTCTTC.

This clonotype was detected ten times or more. J is TRBJ2-4 and V is TRBV12-3 or TRBV12-4; tentative D call: TRBD1 (6 bases). This CDR3 has 16 amino acids. V was cut by 3 bases and J by 0 bases, with 12 bases left in between. The CDR3 region is CASSFRGQLAKNIQYF. CDR3 nucleotide sequence: TGTGCCAGCAGTTTCAGGGGTCAACTAGCCAAAAACATTCAGTACTTC.